These 21 T cell receptor beta chains were sequenced from one sample in a study of shared clonotypes between healthy human individuals. Profiling relied on immunoSEQ multiplex PCR, and the TCRdb table lists in-frame clones only, not all of them. Of 550,000 to 700,000 clones detected, around 73% appear once; the ten largest clones hold around 1.8%. Material: memory CD4+ T cells sorted from blood. Subset defined: CD45RA-negative fraction. The receptors come from a woman aged 25 to 45 in good health.

This clone was observed a single time. V usage is TRBV7-6 and J usage is TRBJ2-5; perhaps TRBD1 as D (6 bases). Between the trimmed V and J ends, which lost 2 bases and 4 bases, there was a span of 14 bases. The CDR3 has 15 residues. Germline V gene lookup returns CDR1 SGHVS and CDR2 FNYEAQ. As DNA, the CDR3 is TGTGCCAGCAGCTTACGAGCCAGGGGAAGAGAGACCCAGTACTTC. The encoded protein is CASSLRARGRETQYF.

The V gene is TRBV11-3, the J gene TRBJ2-7; a possible D gene is TRBD2 (6 bases). This CDR3 region has 13 residues. V was pared by 4 bases and J by 2 bases, with 9 bases between. Looked up from germline, CDR1 is SGHNT and CDR2 is YENEEA. The CDR3 here is CASSWGGTYEQYF. CDR3 in DNA: TGTGCCAGCAGCTGGGGCGGGACCTACGAGCAGTACTTC.

This clone was seen a handful of times. The chain is built from TRBV23-1 and TRBJ2-5; 7 bases match TRBD1. TRBV23-1 is placed among ORFs of uncertain function. After removal of 1 base from V and 1 base from J, the junction contained 6 bases not matched to a gene. There are 16 residues in the CDR3. The CDR3, as DNA: TGCGCCAGCAGTCAATTAGAGACAGGGCGCCAAGAGACCCAGTACTTC. Protein sequence: CASSQLETGRQETQYF.

This clone appeared a few times. The chain combines TRBV5-1 with TRBJ2-5; D is possibly TRBD2 (7 bases). CDR3 length: 14 amino acids. The V end was cut by 2 bases, the J end by 5 bases, with 13 bases between. The V gene's germline CDR1 is SGHRS and CDR2 YFSETQ. This CDR3 is CASSFGGPGETQYF. CDR3 sequence (DNA): TGCGCCAGCAGCTTCGGGGGGCCGGGGGAGACCCAGTACTTC.

The V and J genes are TRBV28 and TRBJ1-1; tentative D call: TRBD1 (5 bases). CDR1 is MDHEN and CDR2 is SYDVKM in the germline V gene. V lost 2 bases, J lost 4 bases, and 17 bases lay in between. The CDR3 is made up of 16 amino acids. The CDR3 is CASSLGSDQGGTEAFF. The CDR3 bases are TGTGCCAGCAGTTTAGGTTCGGATCAGGGTGGCACTGAAGCTTTCTTT. Full variable domain (rest looked up from reference TRBV28 and TRBJ1-1): DVKVTQSSRYLVKRTGEKVFLECVQDMDHENMFWYRQDPGLGLRLIYFSYDVKMKEKGDIPEGYSVSREKKERFSLILESASTNQTSMYLCASSLGSDQGGTEAFFGQGTRLTVV.

This clone was counted at least ten times. The chain couples TRBV6-1 to TRBJ2-7, with 12 bases identical to TRBD2. Germline-derived CDR1 and CDR2 are MNHNS and SASEGT. The CDR3 consists of 15 residues. After removal of 6 bases from V and 1 base from J, the junction contained 4 bases not matched to a gene. CDR3: CASSGLAGTSYEQYF. CDR3 nucleotide sequence: TGTGCCAGCAGCGGACTAGCGGGAACTTCCTACGAGCAGTACTTC.

The V and J genes are TRBV5-1 and TRBJ1-1; 10 nucleotides agree with TRBD1. CDR3 length: 16 amino acids. The germline V gene encodes CDR1 SGHRS and CDR2 YFSETQ. The junction had 3 bases not matched to a gene; V was cut back by 1 base and J by 0 bases. The chain's CDR3 is CASSLLGQGMNTEAFF. The CDR3 DNA follows: TGCGCCAGCAGCTTGCTGGGACAGGGGATGAACACTGAAGCTTTCTTT.

The chain combines TRBV19 with TRBJ1-1, with 7 nucleotides matching TRBD1. V shed 10 bases and J 6 bases; nucleotides not matched to a gene: 14. CDR3 length: 14 amino acids. The germline V gene encodes CDR1 LNHDA and CDR2 SQIVND (reference sequence). The CDR3: CATRDRALGAEAFF. The DNA for the CDR3 is TGTGCCACCCGCGACAGGGCCCTTGGGGCTGAAGCTTTCTTT.

This clone was seen a handful of times. The genes are TRBV5-6 and TRBJ1-5; D unresolved. The CDR3 loop spans 14 amino acids. Germline lookup yields CDR1 SGHDT and CDR2 YYEEEE. Trimming left V 2 bases short and J 5 bases short, with 11 bases between. The CDR3 bases are TGTGCCAGCAGCTTTTACTCGGGGTATCAGCCCCAGCATTTT. Residues: CASSFYSGYQPQHF.

The chain links TRBV7-9 to TRBJ2-3; TRBD2 might be the D (6 bases). The CDR3 has 14 amino acids. V lost 7 bases and J lost 0, with 11 bases in between. Germline V gene sequence: CDR1 SEHNR, CDR2 FQNEAQ (reference sequence). In DNA, the CDR3 is TGTGCCAGCACCGCCGGGACTAGCACAGATACGCAGTATTTT. It codes for CASTAGTSTDTQYF. The full variable domain, rest sourced from reference TRBV7-9 and TRBJ2-3, is DTGVSQNPRHKITKRGQNVTFRCDPISEHNRLYWYRQTLGQGPEFLTYFQNEAQLEKSRLLSDRFSAERPKGSFSTLEIQRTEQGDSAMYLCASTAGTSTDTQYFGPGTRLTVL.

The V and J genes are TRBV2 and TRBJ2-3; TRBD1 might be the D (5 bases). V dropped 5 bases and J dropped 5 bases, with 23 bases sitting between them. Per germline, CDR1 SNHLY and CDR2 FYNNEI. The length of the CDR3 is 17 residues. The CDR3 DNA reads as TGTGCCAGCAGTAGGACACTCTATAGGGCGCCACGAGATACGCAGTATTTT. Translation gives CASSRTLYRAPRDTQYF.

This clone has just a few counts. This rearrangement joins TRBV6-8 to TRBJ2-7; tentatively, D is TRBD2 (6 bases). The CDR3 has 16 residues. Germline V gene sequence: CDR1 MNHGY, CDR2 SAAAGT. V lost 0 bases and J 0 bases, leaving 12 bases between the germline ends. The CDR3 nucleotides read TGTGCCAGCAGTTACTCGGAAGTGGGAGGCTCCTACGAGCAGTACTTC. Translation: CASSYSEVGGSYEQYF.

This chain joins TRBV7-9 and TRBJ1-3; tentative D call: TRBD1 (6 bases). In germline, CDR1 is SEHNR, CDR2 FQNEAQ (reference sequence). V dropped 2 bases and J dropped 1 base, with 15 bases sitting between them. The CDR3 contains 17 residues. CDR3 DNA sequence: TGTGCCAGCAGCTTATCAAACACAGGGTTTTCTGGAAACACCATATATTTT. Protein: CASSLSNTGFSGNTIYF.

There are many counts of this clone. The CDR3 reads CAWRGQWDQPQHF. CDR3 DNA sequence: TGTGCCTGGAGGGGACAGTGGGATCAGCCCCAGCATTTT. This rearrangement joins TRBV30 to TRBJ1-5, with TRBD1 identical over 7 bases. This CDR3 spans 13 amino acids. Germline V gene sequence: CDR1 GTSNPN, CDR2 SVGIG (reference sequence). V lost 3 bases to trimming and J lost 5 bases; unmatched junction nucleotides: 4.

This clone has just one count. Possible read error: a much larger clone is one base away. The chain has TRBV11-2 and TRBJ1-2; D is possibly TRBD1 (6 bases). The germline V gene has CDR1 SGHAT and CDR2 FQNNGV. The length of the CDR3 is 13 residues. V gave up 5 bases and J gave up 2 bases, with 9 bases separating them. This chain's CDR3 is CASSPQGNYGYTF. As DNA, the CDR3 is TGTGCCAGCAGCCCCCAGGGGAACTATGGCTACACCTTC.

This clone was detected only a few times. The chain links TRBV15 to TRBJ2-3; D is perhaps TRBD2 (5 bases). The CDR3 is 17 residues long. V lost 0 bases to trimming and J lost 5 bases, with 18 bases between them. Germline V gene data show CDR1 as LNHNV and CDR2 as YYDKDF (reference sequence). CDR3 bases: TGTGCCACCAGCAGAGATATTGTTTTCCTAGCTGGAGATACGCAGTATTTT. The encoded protein is CATSRDIVFLAGDTQYF. Looking up the rest from reference TRBV15 and TRBJ2-3 gives the full variable domain: DAMVIQNPRYQVTQFGKPVTLSCSQTLNHNVMYWYQQKSSQAPKLLFHYYDKDFNNEADTPDNFQSRRPNTSFCFLDIRSPGLGDTAMYLCATSRDIVFLAGDTQYFGPGTRLTVL.

V gene TRBV11-2 combines with J gene TRBJ2-1, with no clear D. The germline gives CDR1 SGHAT, CDR2 FQNNGV. The CDR3 has 12 residues. Trimming stripped 5 bases from V and 9 bases from J, with 11 bases between. This chain's CDR3 is CASSPQAGEQFF. The CDR3 DNA sequence: TGTGCCAGCAGCCCCCAAGCCGGTGAGCAGTTCTTC.

This clone was observed a single time. The J gene is TRBJ2-1, the V gene TRBV7-2; D might be TRBD1 (6 bases). The V gene lost 1 base and the J gene lost 9 bases, with 13 bases spanning the gap. The V gene's germline CDR1 is SGHTA and CDR2 FQGNSA. The CDR3 has 14 residues. The CDR3 DNA reads TGTGCCAGCAGCTTAGTGAAGGGGGTAATTGAGCAGTTCTTC. Its translation: CASSLVKGVIEQFF. Full variable domain (outside the CDR3, taken from reference TRBV7-2 and TRBJ2-1): GAGVSQSPSNKVTEKGKDVELRCDPISGHTALYWYRQSLGQGLEFLIYFQGNSAPDKSGLPSDRFSAERTGGSVSTLTIQRTQQEDSAVYLCASSLVKGVIEQFFGPGTRLTVL.

The chain links TRBV27 to TRBJ2-7; no clear D. From germline, CDR1 is MNHEY and CDR2 SMNVEV (reference sequence). The germline V and J ends were trimmed by 6 bases and 0 bases, with 15 bases remaining between them. This CDR3 has 15 residues. CDR3 sequence: CASRPGGYSSYEQYF. The CDR3 DNA reads TGTGCCAGCAGACCCGGCGGTTACAGCTCCTACGAGCAGTACTTC.

The chain carries TRBV29-1 and TRBJ2-1; the D gene is possibly TRBD2 (5 bases). The CDR3 has 14 residues. Germline CDR1 and CDR2: SQVTM and ANQGSEA. V dropped 6 bases and J dropped 0 bases, with 12 bases sitting between them. The CDR3 DNA reads as TGCAGCGTCGGCCACGGAGGCTCCTACAATGAGCAGTTCTTC. Protein product: CSVGHGGSYNEQFF.

This clone showed up just a few times. The J gene is TRBJ1-1, the V gene TRBV9; the D gene is possibly TRBD1 (5 bases). This CDR3 has 15 amino acids. Germline V gene sequence: CDR1 SGDLS, CDR2 YYNGEE. V lost 4 bases to trimming and J lost 3 bases, with 16 bases between them. The chain's CDR3 is CASSMGRWGDTEAFF. The CDR3 DNA reads TGTGCCAGCAGCATGGGACGGTGGGGGGACACTGAAGCTTTCTTT.